The 4 T cell receptor beta chains presented below share a single source sample, sequenced in a study of blood T cell repertoires in COVID-19. Some clones are missing from TCRdb's copy, which holds only in-frame ones; the method was immunoSEQ multiplex PCR. The table lists about 150,000 clones, around 87% of them singletons. The specimen sequenced was peripheral blood. The receptors originated from a man aged 80 or over with acute or convalescent COVID-19.

CDR3 region: CASTSPRDTSGNTIYF. The CDR3 DNA follows: TGTGCCAGTACCTCACCCCGGGACACCTCTGGAAACACCATATATTTT. V gene TRBV19 combines with J gene TRBJ1-3; perhaps TRBD1 as D (6 bases). V gave up 7 bases and J gave up 0 bases, with 16 bases separating them. Germline-derived CDR1 and CDR2 are LNHDA and SQIVND (reference sequence). This CDR3 has 16 amino acids.

The V call is TRBV5-4, the J call TRBJ2-2, with D tentatively TRBD1 (6 bases). The germline CDR1 and CDR2 sequences are SGHNT and YYREEE (reference sequence). This CDR3 contains 12 residues. With 4 bases removed from V and 7 bases from J, the gap between germline ends came to 8 bases. The CDR3 sequence: CASSGGGGELFF. In DNA form, the CDR3 reads TGTGCCAGCAGCGGGGGCGGCGGGGAGCTGTTTTTT.

The chain has TRBV4-2 and TRBJ1-1, with TRBD1 as a possible D gene (5 bases). V lost 3 bases and J lost 5, with 19 bases in between. Germline V CDR1 and CDR2: LGHNA, YNFKEQ. This CDR3 has 16 residues. CDR3 region: CASSQGLDTLGTEAFF. Here the CDR3 DNA reads TGTGCCAGCAGCCAGGGACTGGACACCCTGGGAACTGAAGCTTTCTTT.

This chain connects TRBV2 to TRBJ2-3; tentative D call: TRBD1 (6 bases). The CDR3 has 15 residues. V lost 4 bases to trimming and J lost 5 bases, with 16 bases between them. CDR1 and CDR2 (germline): SNHLY, FYNNEI. The CDR3 bases are TGTGCCAGCAGTGGGGGGCCCACTAGAGAAGATACGCAGTATTTT. This gives the protein CASSGGPTREDTQYF. Using reference TRBV2 and TRBJ2-3 for the parts outside the CDR3, the full variable domain is EPEVTQTPSHQVTQMGQEVILRCVPISNHLYFYWYRQILGQKVEFLVSFYNNEISEKSEIFDDQFSVERPDGSNFTLKIRSTKLEDSAMYFCASSGGPTREDTQYFGPGTRLTVL.